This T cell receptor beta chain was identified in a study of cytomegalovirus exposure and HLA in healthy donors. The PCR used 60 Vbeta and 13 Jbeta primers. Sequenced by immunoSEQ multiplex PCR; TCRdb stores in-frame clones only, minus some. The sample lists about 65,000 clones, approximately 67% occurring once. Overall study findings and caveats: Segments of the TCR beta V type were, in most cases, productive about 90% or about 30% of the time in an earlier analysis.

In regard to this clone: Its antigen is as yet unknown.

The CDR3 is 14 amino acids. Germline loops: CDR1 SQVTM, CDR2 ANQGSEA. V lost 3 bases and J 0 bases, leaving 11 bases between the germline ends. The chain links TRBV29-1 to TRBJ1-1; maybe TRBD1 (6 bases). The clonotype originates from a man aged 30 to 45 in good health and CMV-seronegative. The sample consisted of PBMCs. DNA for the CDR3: TGCAGCGTTGACGCGGGGGCCATGAACACTGAAGCTTTCTTT. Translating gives CSVDAGAMNTEAFF.